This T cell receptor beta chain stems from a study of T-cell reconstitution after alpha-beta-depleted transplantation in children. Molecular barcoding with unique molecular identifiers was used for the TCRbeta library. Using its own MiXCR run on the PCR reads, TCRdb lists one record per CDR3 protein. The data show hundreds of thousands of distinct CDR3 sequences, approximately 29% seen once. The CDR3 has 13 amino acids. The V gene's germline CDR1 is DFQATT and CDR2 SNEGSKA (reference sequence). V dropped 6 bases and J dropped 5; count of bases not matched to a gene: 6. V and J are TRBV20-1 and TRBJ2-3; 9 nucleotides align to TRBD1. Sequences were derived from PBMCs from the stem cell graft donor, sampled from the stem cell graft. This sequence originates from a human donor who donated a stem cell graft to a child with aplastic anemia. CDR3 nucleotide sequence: TGCAGTGCGAACAGGGGGCGTTTAGATACGCAGTATTTT. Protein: CSANRGRLDTQYF.